Listed below are T cell receptor beta chains from one sample, sequenced in a study of blood T cell repertoires in COVID-19. Method: immunoSEQ multiplex PCR; TCRdb's copy keeps in-frame clones and lacks some. This table holds about 240,000 clones, 82% found once. Material: peripheral blood. These receptors came from a woman aged 55-75 years with active or convalescent COVID-19. Both conserved end residues are part of each CDR3. A D gene is named only where the DNA matches it firmly. The listing skips clone size in some rows; elsewhere it reads once, few, many or a size class.

TRBV28,-,13,TRBJ1-2,-,TGTGCCAGCAGTTCGCCCGCTCGGGGAGGCTACACCTTC,CASSSPARGGYTF
TRBV19,-,19,TRBJ1-1,TRBD1,TGTGCCAGTAGTATTAGGAGGACAGGGGGTTCTAGGCGGAACACTGAAGCTTTCTTT,CASSIRRTGGSRRNTEAFF
TRBV2,-,15,TRBJ1-5,TRBD1,TGTGCCAGCAGTGAGGGGACAGGGGTATTTCAGCCCCAGCATTTT,CASSEGTGVFQPQHF
TRBV6-1,once,19,TRBJ1-3,TRBD1,TGTGCCAGCAGAGAACGACAGGGGGCTATACAACGCTCTGGAAACACCATATATTTT,CASRERQGAIQRSGNTIYF
TRBV5-6,-,13,TRBJ1-2,TRBD1,TGTGCCAGCAGCCTGGGACAGGGTGATGGCTACACCTTC,CASSLGQGDGYTF
TRBV11-2,-,11,TRBJ1-2,-,TGTGCCAGCCAGGGGCAATATGGCTACACCTTC,CASQGQYGYTF
TRBV27,few,16,TRBJ2-3,TRBD2,TGTGCCAGCAGTTTAGCTAGCGGGTTTGGCACAGATACGCAGTATTTT,CASSLASGFGTDTQYF
TRBV6-5,-,15,TRBJ1-1,TRBD1,TGTGCCAGCGGCGAGGGTGGGAAGGGGGCTGTTGAAGCTTTCTTT,CASGEGGKGAVEAFF
TRBV4-1,-,15,TRBJ1-1,TRBD1,TGCGCCAGCAGCCACCAACAGGGGGCGTACACTGAAGCTTTCTTT,CASSHQQGAYTEAFF
TRBV13,-,14,TRBJ1-1,-,TGTGCCAGCAGCTGGGGAGCTTCGCCCGCTGAAGCTTTCTTT,CASSWGASPAEAFF